One sample yielded the 21 T cell receptor gamma chains listed below, sequenced in a study of gamma delta lymphoproliferative disorders and STAT genes (dated by TCRdb to between 2018 and 2020). Genomic DNA from peripheral blood mononuclear cells isolated from patients and controls was used for TCR sequencing. Library generation was performed with multiplex PCR. TCRdb shows the sequencer as Illumina MiSeq. Identical DNA sequences were merged into single rows after TCRdb reprocessed the public reads with CATT. The table for this sample lists over 3,500 gamma-chain clones; more than 6.5% of them were counted only once. The ten largest clonotypes hold approximately 35% of the sample. Sample: blood. Every receptor here comes from a human donor in good health.

This clone is labeled medium-sized. The rearrangement uses TRGV10 and TRGJ1 or TRGJ2. As TCRdb names no J gene, one was assigned here on the basis of a DNA match to germline. TRGV10 is noted as an ORF with a role that remains uncertain. The V and J ends lost 8 bases and 11 bases, in that order; junction bases with no gene match: 7. The CDR3 is made up of 10 amino acids. The CDR3 DNA follows: TGTGCTGCGTGGGAGGCCGAGAAACTCTTT. As protein: CAAWEAEKLF.

The sample holds many counts of this clone. This rearrangement joins TRGV4 to TRGJ1 or TRGJ2. Here the J gene was assigned by germline matching of the DNA, as TCRdb has none. The CDR3 is 17 amino acids. V lost 1 base and J lost 3; bases outside the gene matches: 15. Germline V CDR1 and CDR2: EGSTGY, YDSYTSSV. DNA of the CDR3: TGTGCCACCTGGGATGGTCTATGGGGAGGTCTTTATTATAAGAAACTCTTT. It is translated as CATWDGLWGGLYYKKLF.

This clone is medium-sized by share. No J gene was assigned, while the V gene was called as TRGV3. Germline lookup yields CDR1 VTNTFY and CDR2 YDVSTARD (reference sequence). CDR3 size: 9 residues. This chain's CDR3 is CATWDRRLF. The CDR3 nucleotides read TGTGCCACCTGGGACCGCCGACTCTTT.

This clone was recorded at least ten times. The chain joins TRGV3 to TRGJ1 or TRGJ2. The J gene is not listed in TCRdb, so it was assigned here from a DNA match to germline. With 3 bases clipped from V and 3 bases from J, the junction kept 5 bases outside the gene matches. Germline CDR1 is VTNTFY and CDR2 is YDVSTARD (reference sequence). This CDR3 is built from 13 residues. The CDR3 protein is CATWDGPYYKKLF. The DNA for the CDR3 is TGTGCCACCTGGGACGGACCTTATTATAAGAAACTCTTT.

By frequency in the sample, this clone is medium-sized. The chain combines TRGV3 with TRGJ1 or TRGJ2. The J gene, left out of TCRdb, was set here by checking the DNA against germline. Germline V gene lookup returns CDR1 VTNTFY and CDR2 YDVSTARD (reference sequence). V was clipped by 0 bases and J by 7 bases; unmatched bases: 12. The CDR3 spans 15 residues. The CDR3 loop is CATWDRLKEAYKKLF. CDR3 DNA: TGTGCCACCTGGGACAGGCTGAAGGAGGCGTATAAGAAACTCTTT.

This clone is judged medium-sized (0.01 to 0.1%). The chain has TRGV10 and TRGJP1. TCRdb carries no J gene annotation; the J gene was assigned here by matching the DNA with germline. TRGV10 is sorted into the ORF group, with uncertain function. Trimming removed 8 bases from V and 5 bases from J; junction bases left unmatched: 15. The CDR3 has 16 amino acids. The CDR3 DNA reads TGTGCTGCGTGGGACACCGTTAAGATAACTGGTTGGTTCAAGATATTT. It codes for CAAWDTVKITGWFKIF.

Concerning this clone: One end of the junction varies from germline; a read error may be responsible. The chain carries TRGV10 and TRGJP1. Since TCRdb gives no J gene, matching the DNA to germline was used here to assign it. TRGV10 falls under the ORF class, with uncertain function. The CDR3 consists of 12 residues. Here the CDR3 DNA reads TGCGCGGGATTAACCACTGGTTGGTTCAAGATATTT. Residues: CAGLTTGWFKIF.

This clone appeared a few times. V and J are TRGV11 and TRGJP1. The J gene, left out of TCRdb, was set here by checking the DNA against germline. TRGV11 is labeled an ORF, and its function is uncertain. The CDR3 sequence is 13 residues long. V dropped 8 bases and J dropped 6; count of bases not matched to a gene: 6. The CDR3 coding sequence is TGTGCCTGCTGGAATGACTCTGGTTGGTTCAAGATATTT. Encoded protein: CACWNDSGWFKIF.

Relative to its sample, this clone is medium-sized. The DNA is omitted, as the CDR3 cannot be located on it reliably, and the CDR3 follows TCRdb's listing. A V gene of TRGV11 was called, but no J gene was assigned. TRGV11 qualifies as an ORF whose function is uncertain. The CDR3 comprises 16 residues, both ends counted. The CDR3 spells CTTVPAGFKGVSQKLF.

Comments on this clone: A far more abundant clone sits one base away, making this likely a read error. Additional DNA sequences in this sample encode the identical CDR3. The J gene is uncalled and the V gene is TRGV8. The germline CDR1 and CDR2 sequences are VENAVY and YDSYNSRV. This CDR3 region has 12 residues. DNA of the CDR3: TGTGCCACCTGGAAATTTTATTATAAGAAACTATTT. Amino acid sequence: CATWKFYYKKLF.

By share, this clone ranks as medium-sized. It is unclear where the CDR3 begins or ends on the DNA, so no DNA is shown, and the CDR3 is as TCRdb lists it. V gene assignment gives TRGV11, but the J gene was left uncalled. TRGV11 falls under the ORF class, with uncertain function. A total of 17 residues make up the CDR3, ends included. The CDR3 reads CTTVPAGLGPNYYKKLF.

Within the sample, this clone is medium-sized (0.01 to 0.1%). V is TRGV3 and J is TRGJ1 or TRGJ2. Matching the DNA to germline supplied the J gene, which TCRdb does not give. The V and J ends lost 0 bases and 12 bases, in that order; junction bases with no gene match: 14. CDR1 and CDR2 (germline): VTNTFY, YDVSTARD (reference sequence). The CDR3 is 14 residues long. CDR3 nucleotides: TGTGCCACCTGGGACAGGCCGGGGCTTAGGTGGAAACTCTTT. Amino acids: CATWDRPGLRWKLF.

In its sample, this clone was seen many times. The V call is TRGV2, the J call TRGJ1 or TRGJ2. TCRdb offers no J gene call, so here the DNA was matched to germline to obtain one. Germline CDR1 and CDR2: EGSNGY and YDSYNSKV. The J segment lost 3 bases and the V segment lost 3 bases, leaving 8 bases of the junction unmatched. The CDR3 has 14 amino acids. The CDR3 DNA is TGTGCCACCTGGGACCCCGAGAGTTATTATAAGAAACTCTTT. The encoded protein is CATWDPESYYKKLF.

The chain uses TRGV8 and TRGJ1 or TRGJ2. The J gene comes from matching the DNA to germline here; TCRdb lacks it. V dropped 4 bases and J dropped 9; count of bases not matched to a gene: 3. The CDR3 runs 10 residues. CDR1 and CDR2 (germline): VENAVY, YDSYNSRV. The CDR3 sequence: CATWDPKKLF. The CDR3 DNA reads TGTGCCACCTGGGACCCTAAGAAACTCTTT.

This clone was recorded at least ten times. J is TRGJP2 and V is TRGV8. No J gene is reported in TCRdb; it was inferred here by comparing the DNA with germline. CDR1 is VENAVY and CDR2 is YDSYNSRV in the germline V gene. The CDR3 is 15 residues long. Losses at the gene ends were 3 bases for V and 3 bases for J; bases not matched to a gene: 7. Here the CDR3 reads CATWDEFGSDWIKTF. For the CDR3, the DNA is TGTGCCACCTGGGATGAGTTCGGTAGTGATTGGATCAAGACGTTT.

A J gene of TRGJ1 or TRGJ2 was called, though the V gene was not. This CDR3 has 9 residues. CDR3 in DNA: TGTGCCACCTATTATAAGAAACTCTTT. Amino acid sequence: CATYYKKLF.

This clone is classed as medium-sized (0.01 to 0.1%). The chain has TRGV2 and TRGJ1 or TRGJ2. Matching the DNA to germline supplied the J gene, which TCRdb does not give. This CDR3 is 12 amino acids long. Trimming at V came to 5 bases and at J to 3 bases, leaving 4 bases not matched to a gene. Germline assignment: CDR1 EGSNGY and CDR2 YDSYNSKV. In DNA, the CDR3 is TGTGCCACCTGGGGGACTTATTATAAGAAACTCTTT. This codes for CATWGTYYKKLF.

This clone counts as medium-sized. This sequence joins TRGV2 and TRGJP1. TCRdb carries no J gene annotation; the J gene was assigned here by matching the DNA with germline. This CDR3 has 13 residues. The germline gives CDR1 EGSNGY, CDR2 YDSYNSKV. The V and J ends lost 2 bases and 5 bases, in that order; junction bases with no gene match: 2. CDR3 in amino acids: CATWDETGWFKIF. DNA for the CDR3: TGTGCCACCTGGGACGAGACTGGTTGGTTCAAGATATTT.

This clone has a count of ten or more. The chain has TRGV3 and TRGJ1 or TRGJ2. Here the J gene was assigned by germline matching of the DNA, as TCRdb has none. Germline assignment: CDR1 VTNTFY and CDR2 YDVSTARD (reference sequence). Trimming removed 3 bases from V and 6 bases from J; junction bases left unmatched: 2. The CDR3 extends over 11 amino acids. CDR3 amino acids: CATWDFYKKLF. Written as DNA, the CDR3 is TGTGCCACCTGGGACTTTTATAAGAAACTCTTT.

This clone is medium-sized. The J gene is TRGJP1, the V gene TRGV10. Matching the DNA to germline supplied the J gene, which TCRdb does not give. TRGV10 qualifies as an ORF whose function is uncertain. This CDR3 has 15 residues. Losses at the gene ends were 8 bases for V and 2 bases for J; bases not matched to a gene: 9. CDR3 sequence reads: CAAWPDRTTGWFKIF. DNA for the CDR3: TGTGCTGCGTGGCCAGATAGGACCACTGGTTGGTTCAAGATATTT.

This clone is judged medium-sized. The gene calls are TRGV5 and TRGJ1 or TRGJ2. TCRdb carries no J gene annotation; the J gene was assigned here by matching the DNA with germline. There are 13 residues in the CDR3. Germline assignment: CDR1 VINAFY and CDR2 YDVSNSKD. V lost 1 base to trimming and J lost 3 bases; unmatched junction nucleotides: 3. CDR3: CATWDRSYYKKLF. The CDR3 DNA sequence: TGTGCCACCTGGGACAGATCTTATTATAAGAAACTCTTT.